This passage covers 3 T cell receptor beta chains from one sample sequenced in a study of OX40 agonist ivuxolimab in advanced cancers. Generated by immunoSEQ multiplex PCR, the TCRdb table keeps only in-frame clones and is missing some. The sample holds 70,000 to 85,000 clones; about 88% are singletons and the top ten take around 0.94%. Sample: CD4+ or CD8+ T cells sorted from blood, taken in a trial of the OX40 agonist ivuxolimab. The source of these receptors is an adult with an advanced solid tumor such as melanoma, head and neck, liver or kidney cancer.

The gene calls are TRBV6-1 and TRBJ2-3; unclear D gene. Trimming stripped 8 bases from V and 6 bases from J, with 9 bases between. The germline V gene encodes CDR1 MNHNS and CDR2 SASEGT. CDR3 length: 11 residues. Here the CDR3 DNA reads TGTGCCAGCTCCCAATCCGATACGCAGTATTTT. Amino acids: CASSQSDTQYF.

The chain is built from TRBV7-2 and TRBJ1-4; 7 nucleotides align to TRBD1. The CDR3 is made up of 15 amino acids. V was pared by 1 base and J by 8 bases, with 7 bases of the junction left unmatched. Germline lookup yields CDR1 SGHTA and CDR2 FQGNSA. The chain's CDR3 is CASSLETGIGEKLFF. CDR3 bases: TGTGCCAGCAGCTTAGAGACAGGGATAGGGGAAAAACTGTTTTTT.

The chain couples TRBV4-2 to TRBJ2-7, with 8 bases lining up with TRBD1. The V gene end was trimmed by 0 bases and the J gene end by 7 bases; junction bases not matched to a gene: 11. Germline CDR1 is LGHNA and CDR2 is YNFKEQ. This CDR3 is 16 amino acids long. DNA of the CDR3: TGTGCCAGCAGCCAAGACCTCGGACAGGGTTTGCGGGAGCAGTACTTC. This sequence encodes CASSQDLGQGLREQYF.